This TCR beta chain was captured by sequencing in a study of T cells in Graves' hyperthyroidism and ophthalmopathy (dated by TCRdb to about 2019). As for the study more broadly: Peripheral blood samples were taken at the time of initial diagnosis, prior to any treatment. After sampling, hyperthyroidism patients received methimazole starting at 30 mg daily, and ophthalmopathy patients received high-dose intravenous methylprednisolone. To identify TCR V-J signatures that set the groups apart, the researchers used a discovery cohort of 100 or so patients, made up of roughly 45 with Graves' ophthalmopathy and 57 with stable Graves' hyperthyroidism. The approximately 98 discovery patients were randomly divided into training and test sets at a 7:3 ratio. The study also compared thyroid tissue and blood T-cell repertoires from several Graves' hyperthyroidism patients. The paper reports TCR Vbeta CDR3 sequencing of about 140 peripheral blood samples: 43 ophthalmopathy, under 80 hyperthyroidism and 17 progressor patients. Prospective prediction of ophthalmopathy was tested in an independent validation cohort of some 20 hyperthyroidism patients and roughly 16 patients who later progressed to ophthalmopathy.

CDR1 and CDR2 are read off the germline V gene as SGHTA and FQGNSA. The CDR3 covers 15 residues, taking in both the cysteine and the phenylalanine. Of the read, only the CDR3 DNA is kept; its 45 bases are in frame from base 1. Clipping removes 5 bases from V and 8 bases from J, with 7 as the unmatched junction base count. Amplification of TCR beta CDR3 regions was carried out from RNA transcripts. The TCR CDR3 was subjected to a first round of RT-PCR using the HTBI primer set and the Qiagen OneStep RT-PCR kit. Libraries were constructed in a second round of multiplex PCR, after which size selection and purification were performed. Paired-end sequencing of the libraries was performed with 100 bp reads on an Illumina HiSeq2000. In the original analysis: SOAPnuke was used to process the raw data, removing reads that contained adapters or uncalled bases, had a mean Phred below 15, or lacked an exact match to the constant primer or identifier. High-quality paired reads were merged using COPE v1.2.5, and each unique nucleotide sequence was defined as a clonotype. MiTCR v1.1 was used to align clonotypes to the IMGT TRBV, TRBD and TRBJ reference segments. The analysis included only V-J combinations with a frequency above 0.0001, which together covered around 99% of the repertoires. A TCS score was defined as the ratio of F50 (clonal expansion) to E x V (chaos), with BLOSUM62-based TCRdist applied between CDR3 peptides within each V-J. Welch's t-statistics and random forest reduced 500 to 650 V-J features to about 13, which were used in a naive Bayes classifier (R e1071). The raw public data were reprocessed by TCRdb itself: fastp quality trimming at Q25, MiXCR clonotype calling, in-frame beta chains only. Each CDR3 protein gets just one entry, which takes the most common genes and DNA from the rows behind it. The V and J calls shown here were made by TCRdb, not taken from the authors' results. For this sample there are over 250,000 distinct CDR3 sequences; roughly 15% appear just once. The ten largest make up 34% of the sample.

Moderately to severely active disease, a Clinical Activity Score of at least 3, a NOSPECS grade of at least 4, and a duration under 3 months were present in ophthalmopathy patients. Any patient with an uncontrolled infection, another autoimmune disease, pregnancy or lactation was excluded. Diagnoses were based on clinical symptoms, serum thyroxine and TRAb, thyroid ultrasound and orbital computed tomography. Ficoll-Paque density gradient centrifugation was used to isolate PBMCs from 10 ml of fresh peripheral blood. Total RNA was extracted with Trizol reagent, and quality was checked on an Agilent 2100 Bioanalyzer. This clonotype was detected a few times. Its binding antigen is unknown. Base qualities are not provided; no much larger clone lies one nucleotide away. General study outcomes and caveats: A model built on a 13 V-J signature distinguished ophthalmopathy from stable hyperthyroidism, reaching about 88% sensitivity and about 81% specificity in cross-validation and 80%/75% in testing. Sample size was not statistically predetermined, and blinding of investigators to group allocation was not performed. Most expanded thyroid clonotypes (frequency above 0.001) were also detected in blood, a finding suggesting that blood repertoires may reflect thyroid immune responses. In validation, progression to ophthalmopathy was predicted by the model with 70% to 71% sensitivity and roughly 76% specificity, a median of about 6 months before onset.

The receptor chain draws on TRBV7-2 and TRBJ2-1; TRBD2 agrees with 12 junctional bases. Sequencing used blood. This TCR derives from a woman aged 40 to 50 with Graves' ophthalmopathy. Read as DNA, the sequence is TGTGCCAGCAGCCTCAGGACTAGCGGGACTTATGAGCAGTTCTTC. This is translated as CASSLRTSGTYEQFF.